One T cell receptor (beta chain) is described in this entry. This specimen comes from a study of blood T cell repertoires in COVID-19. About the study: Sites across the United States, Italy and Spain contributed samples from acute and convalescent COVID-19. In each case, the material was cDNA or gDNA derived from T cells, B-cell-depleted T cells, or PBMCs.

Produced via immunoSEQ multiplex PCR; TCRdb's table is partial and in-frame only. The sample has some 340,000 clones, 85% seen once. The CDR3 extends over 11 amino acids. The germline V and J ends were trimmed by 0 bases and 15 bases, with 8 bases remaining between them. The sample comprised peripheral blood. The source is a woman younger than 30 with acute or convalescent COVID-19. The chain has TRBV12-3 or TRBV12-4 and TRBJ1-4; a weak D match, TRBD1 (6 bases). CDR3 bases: TGTGCCAGCAGTTTAGCGGACAGTATGTTTTTT. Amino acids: CASSLADSMFF.